This record covers a single TCR beta chain. Its antigen remains undetermined. Per-nucleotide qualities are absent, and no much larger clonotype sits a single base away. At one collaborating source in Seattle, patients were enrolled during active infection and were followed longitudinally through the course of disease. Collaborating institutions collected whole blood in K2EDTA tubes following their own protocols. Collaborator samples were shipped for TCRbeta analysis as frozen whole blood, isolated PBMCs, or DNA extracted from either sample type. This specimen comes from a study of blood T cell repertoires in COVID-19 (dated by TCRdb to about 2020). General notes on the study: Samples covering the acute and convalescent phases of COVID-19 were provided by collaborators in the United States, Italy and Spain. HLA class I and class II types, where available, came from metadata supplied by the sample provider rather than from assay-based typing. Nearly every sample came with metadata listing a de-identified subject ID, COVID-19 status, age in years and sex. Deeply sampled blood TCRbeta repertoires from subjects exposed to, actively infected with, or recovered from COVID-19 were included in the dataset. The repertoires were released in a freely available public database meant as a resource for research on the immune response to SARS-CoV-2. Samples were obtained from the ongoing ImmuneRACE study (first 160 participants) and from roughly 1,300 subjects provided by 6 global collaborators. The material from the prospective study consisted of cDNA or gDNA derived from T cells, B-cell-depleted T cells, or PBMCs. Study-wide conclusions, independent of this receptor: Clinical and demographic metadata were provided uncurated, with the amount varying by source and participant.

Trimming at the junction amounts to 0 bases on V and 5 bases on J, and the germline ends lie 14 bases apart. The CDR3 goes from the cysteine to the phenylalanine over 17 residues. Of the read, only the CDR3 DNA is kept; its 51 bases are in frame from base 1. CDR1 is given as LGHNA and CDR2 as YSLEER, both from the germline V gene. TCRbeta CDR3 regions were amplified from genomic DNA by means of the immunoSEQ Assay, a bias-controlled multiplex PCR. In the original analysis: The number of nucleated cells in each sample was estimated by amplification of reference gene primers within the assay. To quantify the absolute abundance of each unique TCRbeta CDR3 rearrangement, sequence reads were collapsed and filtered. Productive Simpson clonality was computed per sample as the square root of Simpson's diversity index over productive rearrangements. The table was pulled from immuneACCESS by TCRdb, which kept in-frame rearrangements only. Such tables lose some clones; where checked, under half of the loss comes from unresolved V genes, and the rest has no known cause. The V and J calls and clone size come from that table; D and trimming were worked out from the DNA. The table for this sample lists roughly 150,000 clones; approximately 85% of them were counted only once. The ten largest clonotypes hold 2.5% to 3% of the sample.

The sequenced material came from peripheral blood. The sequence derives from a woman over 75 with COVID-19, enrolled during active disease. Recombination connected TRBV4-3 to TRBJ1-6, with the identity of the D gene unclear. For the CDR3, the sequence is CASSQDYRGHDNSPLHF. The nucleotide sequence reads as follows: TGCGCCAGCAGCCAAGATTATAGAGGGCACGATAATTCACCCCTCCACTTT.